This TCR beta chain derives from a study of blood T cell repertoires in COVID-19. Living in about two dozen US areas, the participants were between roughly 18 and 90 years of age. The data were produced by immunoSEQ multiplex PCR, yet TCRdb's version contains in-frame clones alone and is incomplete. The sample carries around 250,000 clones, about 85% recorded once. CDR1 is SGHAT, CDR2 FQDESV, per germline (reference sequence). Trimming cost V 1 base and J 5 bases, with 5 bases left between them. This CDR3 contains 13 residues. The sequence was obtained from a woman between 45 and 65 years old who had been exposed to COVID-19. The sequenced sample consisted of PBMCs or T cells enriched from blood (not recorded which). This chain joins TRBV11-1 and TRBJ2-2, with D possibly TRBD2 on 5 matching bases. This CDR3 is CASSLGRTGELFF. CDR3 DNA: TGTGCCAGCAGCTTAGGGAGGACCGGGGAGCTGTTTTTT.